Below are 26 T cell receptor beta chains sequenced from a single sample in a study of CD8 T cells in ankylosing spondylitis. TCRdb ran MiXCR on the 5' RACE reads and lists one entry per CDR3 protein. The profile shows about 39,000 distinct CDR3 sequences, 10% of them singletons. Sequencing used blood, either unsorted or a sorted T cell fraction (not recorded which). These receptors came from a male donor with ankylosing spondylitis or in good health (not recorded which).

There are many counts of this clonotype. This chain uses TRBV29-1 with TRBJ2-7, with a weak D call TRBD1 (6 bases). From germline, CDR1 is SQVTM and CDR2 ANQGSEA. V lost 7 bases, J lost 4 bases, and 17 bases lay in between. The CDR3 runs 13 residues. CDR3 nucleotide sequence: TGCAGCGCCACGACAGGCCGGGGATACGAGCAGTACTTC. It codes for CSATTGRGYEQYF.

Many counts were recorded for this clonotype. CDR3 region: CATVRGEGSGELFF. The CDR3 nucleotides are TGTGCCACCGTAAGGGGGGAAGGGTCCGGGGAGCTGTTTTTT. The chain carries TRBV10-3 and TRBJ2-2; D possibly uses TRBD1 or TRBD2 (6 bases each). This CDR3 comprises 14 residues. Deletions cut 10 bases from V and 6 bases from J, with 18 bases between. Germline loops: CDR1 ENHRY, CDR2 SYGVKD.

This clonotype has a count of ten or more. The CDR3 is CASSGGVNNEQFF. The CDR3 DNA sequence: TGTGCCAGCTCTGGCGGGGTTAACAATGAGCAGTTCTTC. V gene TRBV18 combines with J gene TRBJ2-1; possible D gene TRBD2, 6 bases. Germline V CDR1 and CDR2: KGHSH, LQKENI. V was cut by 6 bases and J by 5 bases, with 11 bases left in between. This CDR3 contains 13 residues.

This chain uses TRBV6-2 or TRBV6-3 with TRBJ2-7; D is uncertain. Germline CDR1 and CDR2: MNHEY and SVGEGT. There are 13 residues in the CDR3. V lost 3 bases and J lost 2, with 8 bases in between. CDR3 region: CASSYVGTYEQYF. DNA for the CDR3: TGTGCCAGCAGTTATGTTGGCACCTACGAGCAGTACTTC.

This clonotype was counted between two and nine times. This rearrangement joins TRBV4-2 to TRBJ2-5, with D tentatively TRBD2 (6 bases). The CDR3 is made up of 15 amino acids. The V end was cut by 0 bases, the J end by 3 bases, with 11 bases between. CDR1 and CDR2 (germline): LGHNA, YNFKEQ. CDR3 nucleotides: TGTGCCAGCAGCCAAGATGGGGGGACCAAAGAGACCCAGTACTTC. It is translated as CASSQDGGTKETQYF.

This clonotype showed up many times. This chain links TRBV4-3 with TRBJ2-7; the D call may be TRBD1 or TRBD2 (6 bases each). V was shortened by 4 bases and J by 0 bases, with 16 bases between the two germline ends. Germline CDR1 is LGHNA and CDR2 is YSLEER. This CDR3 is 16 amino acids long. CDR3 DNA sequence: TGCGCCAGCAGCCCAGGGGCGGGGACTGGCTCCTACGAGCAGTACTTC. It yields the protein CASSPGAGTGSYEQYF.

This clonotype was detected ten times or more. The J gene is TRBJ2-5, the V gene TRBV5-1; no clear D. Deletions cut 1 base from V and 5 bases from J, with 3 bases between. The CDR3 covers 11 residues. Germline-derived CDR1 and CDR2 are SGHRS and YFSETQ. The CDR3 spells CASSLQETQYF. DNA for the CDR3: TGCGCCAGCAGCTTGCAGGAGACCCAGTACTTC.

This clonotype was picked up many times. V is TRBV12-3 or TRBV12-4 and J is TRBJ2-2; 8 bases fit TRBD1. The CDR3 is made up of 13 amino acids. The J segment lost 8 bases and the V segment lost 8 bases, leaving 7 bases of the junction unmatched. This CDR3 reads CASGRQGIGELFF. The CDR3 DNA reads TGTGCCAGCGGGAGACAGGGGATAGGGGAGCTGTTTTTT.

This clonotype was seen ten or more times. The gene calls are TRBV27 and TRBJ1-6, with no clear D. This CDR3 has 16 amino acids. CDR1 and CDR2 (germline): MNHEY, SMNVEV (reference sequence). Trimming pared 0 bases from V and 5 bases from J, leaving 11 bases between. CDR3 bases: TGTGCCAGCAGTTTATCCCCGAAGGGTGATAATTCACCCCTCCACTTT. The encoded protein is CASSLSPKGDNSPLHF.

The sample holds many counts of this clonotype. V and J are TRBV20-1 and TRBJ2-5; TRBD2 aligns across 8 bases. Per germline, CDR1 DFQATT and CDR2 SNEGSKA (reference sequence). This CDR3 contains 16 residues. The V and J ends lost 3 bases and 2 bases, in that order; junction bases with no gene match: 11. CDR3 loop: CSASPLSGGTQETQYF. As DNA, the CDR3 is TGCAGTGCTAGCCCCCTATCGGGAGGGACACAAGAGACCCAGTACTTC.

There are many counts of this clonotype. The CDR3 spells CASKAIAGGETQYF. In nucleotides, the CDR3 is TGCGCCAGCAAGGCGATAGCGGGAGGAGAGACCCAGTACTTC. The chain has TRBV5-1 and TRBJ2-5; 10 nucleotides agree with TRBD2. Trimming at V came to 6 bases and at J to 4 bases, leaving 6 bases not matched to a gene. The CDR3 has 14 amino acids. Per the germline V gene, CDR1 is SGHRS and CDR2 is YFSETQ. The full variable domain, rest sourced from reference TRBV5-1 and TRBJ2-5, is KAGVTQTPRYLIKTRGQQVTLSCSPISGHRSVSWYQQTPGQGLQFLFEYFSETQRNKGNFPGRFSGRQFSNSRSEMNVSTLELGDSALYLCASKAIAGGETQYFGPGTRLLVL.

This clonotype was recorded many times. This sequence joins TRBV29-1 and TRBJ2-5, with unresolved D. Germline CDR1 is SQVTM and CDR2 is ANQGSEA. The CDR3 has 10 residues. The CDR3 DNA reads TGCGCATGGGGCCAAGAGACCCAGTACTTC. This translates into CAWGQETQYF.

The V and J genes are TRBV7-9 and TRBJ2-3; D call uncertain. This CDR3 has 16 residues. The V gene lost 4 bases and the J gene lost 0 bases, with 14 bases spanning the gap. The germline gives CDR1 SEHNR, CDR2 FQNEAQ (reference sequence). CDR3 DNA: TGTGCCAGCAGCTCCCGACCCGGTACTAGCACAGATACGCAGTATTTT. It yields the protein CASSSRPGTSTDTQYF.

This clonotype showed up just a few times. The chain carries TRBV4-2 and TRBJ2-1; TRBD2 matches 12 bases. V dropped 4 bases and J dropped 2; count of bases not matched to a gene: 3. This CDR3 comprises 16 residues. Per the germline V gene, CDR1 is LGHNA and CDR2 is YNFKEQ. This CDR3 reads CASSPRTSGAYNEQFF. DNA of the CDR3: TGTGCCAGCAGCCCCCGGACTAGCGGGGCCTACAATGAGCAGTTCTTC.

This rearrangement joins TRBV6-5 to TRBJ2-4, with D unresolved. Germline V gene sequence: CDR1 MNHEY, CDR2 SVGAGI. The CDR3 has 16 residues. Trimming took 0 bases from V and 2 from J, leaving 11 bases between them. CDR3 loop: CASSYSVWGSKNIQYF. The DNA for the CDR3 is TGTGCCAGCAGTTACTCGGTTTGGGGATCCAAAAACATTCAGTACTTC.

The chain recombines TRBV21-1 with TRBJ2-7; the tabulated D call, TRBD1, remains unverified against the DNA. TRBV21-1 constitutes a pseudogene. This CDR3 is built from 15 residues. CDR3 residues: CASSKRSWGANEQYF. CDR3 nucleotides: TGTGCCAGCAGCAAACGCTCATGGGGGGCCAACGAGCAGTACTTC.

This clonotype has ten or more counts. CDR3 loop: CASRGRTSSVEQFF. As DNA, the CDR3 is TGTGCCAGTAGAGGCAGGACTAGCTCTGTGGAGCAGTTCTTC. The chain uses TRBV19 and TRBJ2-1; TRBD2 agrees at 8 bases. The V and J ends lost 6 bases and 10 bases, in that order; junction bases with no gene match: 11. The CDR3 consists of 14 residues. Germline CDR1 LNHDA, CDR2 SQIVND (reference sequence).

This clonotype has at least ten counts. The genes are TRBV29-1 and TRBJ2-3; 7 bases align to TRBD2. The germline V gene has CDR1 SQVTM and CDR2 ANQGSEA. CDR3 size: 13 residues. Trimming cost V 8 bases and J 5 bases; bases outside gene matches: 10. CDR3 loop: CSFAGERVDTQYF. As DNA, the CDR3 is TGCAGCTTTGCGGGAGAACGCGTAGATACGCAGTATTTT.

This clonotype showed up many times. The CDR3 nucleotides are TGCGCCAGCAGCGAATCGCCCCTGGAGACCCAGTACTTC. Its protein product is CASSESPLETQYF. The chain links TRBV5-1 to TRBJ2-5, with D hard to call. This CDR3 has 13 amino acids. Germline-derived CDR1 and CDR2 are SGHRS and YFSETQ. The ends were cut back, 4 bases at V and 5 bases at J, with 12 bases in the middle.

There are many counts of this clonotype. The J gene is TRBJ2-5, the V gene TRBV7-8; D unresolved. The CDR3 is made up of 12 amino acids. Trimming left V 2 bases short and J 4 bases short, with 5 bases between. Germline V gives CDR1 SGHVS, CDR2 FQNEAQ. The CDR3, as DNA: TGTGCCAGCAGCTTACTGAGAGAGACCCAGTACTTC. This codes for CASSLLRETQYF. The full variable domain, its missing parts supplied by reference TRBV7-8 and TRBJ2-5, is GAGVSQSPRYKVAKRGQDVALRCDPISGHVSLFWYQQALGQGPEFLTYFQNEAQLDKSGLPSDRFFAERPEGSVSTLKIQRTQQEDSAVYLCASSLLRETQYFGPGTRLLVL.

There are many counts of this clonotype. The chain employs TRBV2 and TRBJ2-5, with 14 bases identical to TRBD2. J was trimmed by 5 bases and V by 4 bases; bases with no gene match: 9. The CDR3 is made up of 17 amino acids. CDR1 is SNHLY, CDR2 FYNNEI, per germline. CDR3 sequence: CASSAPGLAGAGETQYF. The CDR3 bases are TGTGCCAGCAGTGCGCCGGGACTAGCGGGAGCGGGGGAGACCCAGTACTTC. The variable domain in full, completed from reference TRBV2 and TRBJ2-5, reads EPEVTQTPSHQVTQMGQEVILRCVPISNHLYFYWYRQILGQKVEFLVSFYNNEISEKSEIFDDQFSVERPDGSNFTLKIRSTKLEDSAMYFCASSAPGLAGAGETQYFGPGTRLLVL.

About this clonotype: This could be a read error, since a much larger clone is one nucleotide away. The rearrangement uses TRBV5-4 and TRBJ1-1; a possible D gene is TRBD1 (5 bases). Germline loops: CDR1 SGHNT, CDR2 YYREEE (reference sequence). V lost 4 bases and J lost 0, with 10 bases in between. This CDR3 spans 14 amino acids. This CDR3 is CASSTGRMNTEAFF. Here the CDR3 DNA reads TGTGCCAGCAGCACGGGACGGATGAACACTGAAGCTTTCTTT.

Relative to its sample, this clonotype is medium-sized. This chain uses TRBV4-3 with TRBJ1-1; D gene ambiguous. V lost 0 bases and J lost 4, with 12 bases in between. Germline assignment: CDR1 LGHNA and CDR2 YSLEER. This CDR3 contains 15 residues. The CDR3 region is CASSQEAREGTEAFF. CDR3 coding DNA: TGCGCCAGCAGCCAAGAGGCCCGGGAGGGCACTGAAGCTTTCTTT.

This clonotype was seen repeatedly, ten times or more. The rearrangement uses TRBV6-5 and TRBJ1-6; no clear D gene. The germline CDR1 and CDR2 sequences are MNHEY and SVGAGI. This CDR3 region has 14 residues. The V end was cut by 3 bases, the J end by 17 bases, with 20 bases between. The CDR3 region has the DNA TGTGCCAGCAGTTATAGGCACCAAAGCTACAGCGTCCACTTT. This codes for CASSYRHQSYSVHF.

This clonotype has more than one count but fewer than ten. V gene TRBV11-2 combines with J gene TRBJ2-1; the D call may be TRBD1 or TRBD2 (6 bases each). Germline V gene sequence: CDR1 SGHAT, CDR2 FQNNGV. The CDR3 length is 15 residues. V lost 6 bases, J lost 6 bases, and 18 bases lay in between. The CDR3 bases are TGTGCCAGCAGAGGGGGGAACAGGCCTCTCAATGAGCAGTTCTTC. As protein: CASRGGNRPLNEQFF.

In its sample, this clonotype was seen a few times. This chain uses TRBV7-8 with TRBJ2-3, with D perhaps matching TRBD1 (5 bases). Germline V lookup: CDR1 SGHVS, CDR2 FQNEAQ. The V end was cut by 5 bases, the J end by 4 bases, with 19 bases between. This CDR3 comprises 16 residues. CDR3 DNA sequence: TGTGCCAGCAGCAAACAGGCGGCGGTTTTCGCAGATACGCAGTATTTT. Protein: CASSKQAAVFADTQYF.